A single sample is the source of the 21 T cell receptor beta chains below, sequenced in a study of CD8+ T cells in alopecia areata. Sequencing templates came from extracted RNA that was reverse transcribed into cDNA. Sequenced by immunoSEQ multiplex PCR; TCRdb stores in-frame clones only, minus some. The sample holds 100,000 to 150,000 clones, roughly 69% seen once. The sequencing sample was made of CD4+ T cells sorted from blood. All receptors derive from a human donor in good health.

V and J are TRBV30 and TRBJ2-5; 8 bases fit TRBD1. V was clipped by 1 base and J by 5 bases; unmatched bases: 3. The CDR3 loop spans 13 amino acids. CDR1 is GTSNPN, CDR2 SVGIG, per germline (reference sequence). The CDR3 is CAWSGTGPETQYF. The CDR3 region has the DNA TGTGCCTGGAGTGGGACAGGGCCTGAGACCCAGTACTTC.

The chain employs TRBV19 and TRBJ1-5; 11 nucleotides align to TRBD1. Trimming took 4 bases from V and 6 from J; bases not matched to a gene: 8. The CDR3 sequence is 16 residues long. CDR1 and CDR2 from the germline V gene are LNHDA and SQIVND (reference sequence). The CDR3 DNA follows: TGTGCCAGTAGTAGGGGCGGACAGGGGGCAATTCAGCCCCAGCATTTT. Translating gives CASSRGGQGAIQPQHF.

This clone has more than one count but fewer than ten. The V gene is TRBV4-1, the J gene TRBJ2-2, with a weak D call TRBD1 (6 bases). Trimming removed 3 bases at V and 6 bases at J, with 8 bases between. The germline CDR1 and CDR2 sequences are MGHRA and YSYEKL. The CDR3 is 13 residues long. CDR3 amino acids: CASSHHRAGELFF. DNA of the CDR3: TGCGCCAGCAGCCACCACAGGGCCGGGGAGCTGTTTTTT.

The chain carries TRBV7-7 and TRBJ1-2; weak D call: TRBD1 (6 bases). Trimming shortened V by 4 bases and J by 4 bases, and 16 bases separated the two germline ends. Germline lookup yields CDR1 SSHAT and CDR2 FNYEAQ (reference sequence). The CDR3 runs 15 residues. DNA for the CDR3: TGTGCCAGCAGCTGCACCGGGACACGCGTCTATGGCTACACCTTC. Translation gives CASSCTGTRVYGYTF.

This sequence joins TRBV5-4 and TRBJ1-2; 9 nucleotides align to TRBD1. Trimming cost V 2 bases and J 5 bases; bases outside gene matches: 7. The CDR3 contains 15 residues. Looked up from germline, CDR1 is SGHNT and CDR2 is YYREEE (reference sequence). The CDR3 DNA follows: TGTGCCAGCAGCTTAACAGGGGGCGATCATTATGGCTACACCTTC. Its protein is CASSLTGGDHYGYTF.

This clone was counted between two and nine times. The V and J genes are TRBV6-5 and TRBJ2-7; the D is unclear. Trimming took off 4 bases at V and 4 bases at J, with 14 bases between the two ends. The CDR3 loop spans 14 amino acids. The germline V gene has CDR1 MNHEY and CDR2 SVGAGI. CDR3: CASSSTSLAYEQYF. Here the CDR3 DNA reads TGTGCCAGCAGTTCAACTTCCCTGGCTTACGAGCAGTACTTC.

The table lists this clone with a few counts. This chain connects TRBV2 to TRBJ2-5; tentative D call: TRBD1 (6 bases). Trimming took off 3 bases at V and 3 bases at J, with 8 bases between the two ends. Looked up from germline, CDR1 is SNHLY and CDR2 is FYNNEI. CDR3 length equals 13 residues. DNA of the CDR3: TGTGCCAGCAGTGATTGGGACAAAGAGACCCAGTACTTC. Residues: CASSDWDKETQYF.

This clone was counted a few times. This chain uses TRBV7-8 with TRBJ1-5; D might be TRBD1 (5 bases). The CDR3 length is 15 residues. V lost 4 bases, J lost 3 bases, and 13 bases lay in between. Germline V gene lookup returns CDR1 SGHVS and CDR2 FQNEAQ. In nucleotides, the CDR3 is TGTGCCAGCAGCTCTCGGGGGAGGGTCAATCAGCCCCAGCATTTT. Amino acid sequence: CASSSRGRVNQPQHF.

The rearrangement uses TRBV4-1 and TRBJ2-1; 8 bases fit TRBD2. The germline V gene has CDR1 MGHRA and CDR2 YSYEKL. V was pared by 4 bases and J by 9 bases, with 8 bases of the junction left unmatched. The CDR3 is made up of 14 amino acids. The DNA of the CDR3 is TGCGCCAGCAGCCCGTCTAATAGCGGGGTTGAGCAGTTCTTC. Residues: CASSPSNSGVEQFF.

V and J are TRBV29-1 and TRBJ1-2; 10 positions match TRBD1. The V segment lost 1 base and the J segment 5 bases; nucleotides outside the gene matches: 1. The germline V gene has CDR1 SQVTM and CDR2 ANQGSEA. CDR3 length: 13 amino acids. CDR3: CSVEADRGYGYTF. The CDR3 DNA reads TGCAGCGTTGAAGCGGACAGGGGGTATGGCTACACCTTC. The full variable domain, in which reference TRBV29-1 and TRBJ1-2 provide the parts outside the CDR3, is SAVISQKPSRDICQRGTSLTIQCQVDSQVTMMFWYRQQPGQSLTLIATANQGSEATYESGFVIDKFPISRPNLTFSTLTVSNMSPEDSSIYLCSVEADRGYGYTFGSGTRLTVV.

The chain combines TRBV29-1 with TRBJ1-4; D is uncertain. CDR1 and CDR2 from the germline V gene are SQVTM and ANQGSEA. The germline V and J ends were trimmed by 7 bases and 8 bases, with 8 bases remaining between them. The CDR3 is 10 residues long. As DNA, the CDR3 is TGCAGCGCCAGAGAGGAAAAACTGTTTTTT. Protein product: CSAREEKLFF.

The chain combines TRBV5-4 with TRBJ2-1; D gene uncertain. The CDR3 contains 12 residues. Per germline, CDR1 SGHNT and CDR2 YYREEE (reference sequence). V shed 6 bases and J shed 10 bases, with 14 bases lying between them. In nucleotides, the CDR3 is TGTGCCAGCATCCAAGCGCACCCCGAGCAGTTCTTC. Encoded protein: CASIQAHPEQFF.

This rearrangement joins TRBV11-2 to TRBJ1-5; D gene unclear. The V gene lost 5 bases and the J gene lost 6 bases, with 8 bases spanning the gap. The CDR3 runs to 12 residues. CDR1 is SGHAT, CDR2 FQNNGV, per germline. The CDR3 DNA reads as TGTGCCAGCAGCATCAATTTTCAGCCCCAGCATTTT. Amino acids: CASSINFQPQHF. The full variable domain, its missing parts supplied by reference TRBV11-2 and TRBJ1-5, is EAGVAQSPRYKIIEKRQSVAFWCNPISGHATLYWYQQILGQGPKLLIQFQNNGVVDDSQLPKDRFSAERLKGVDSTLKIQPAKLEDSAVYLCASSINFQPQHFGDGTRLSIL.

This clone was detected a few times. V usage is TRBV4-2 and J usage is TRBJ2-5, with TRBD2 as a possible D gene (7 bases). The CDR3 loop spans 15 amino acids. V lost 4 bases and J 3 bases, leaving 15 bases between the germline ends. Germline assignment: CDR1 LGHNA and CDR2 YNFKEQ. CDR3 DNA: TGTGCCAGCAGCCTAAGGGGGGGAGGAGAAGAGACCCAGTACTTC. Residues: CASSLRGGGEETQYF.

J is TRBJ2-1 and V is TRBV5-1; D may correspond to TRBD1 or TRBD2 (6 bases each). From germline, CDR1 is SGHRS and CDR2 YFSETQ. The CDR3 covers 16 residues. Trimming pared 4 bases from V and 0 bases from J, leaving 14 bases between. The CDR3 nucleotides are TGCGCCAGCAGCCTCGTTCCGGGGGCCTCCTACAATGAGCAGTTCTTC. Translating gives CASSLVPGASYNEQFF.

This chain joins TRBV4-1 and TRBJ1-2; 11 bases align to TRBD1. This CDR3 has 14 amino acids. V trimming: 4 bases; J trimming: 8 bases; junction bases outside the gene matches: 6. Germline V gives CDR1 MGHRA, CDR2 YSYEKL. CDR3 protein: CASSPGTGGGGYTF. As DNA, the CDR3 is TGCGCCAGCAGCCCCGGGACAGGGGGTGGAGGCTACACCTTC.

The rearrangement links TRBV29-1 to TRBJ2-5; 9 nucleotides align to TRBD2. V lost 3 bases and J lost 5; bases outside the gene matches: 7. The germline V gene has CDR1 SQVTM and CDR2 ANQGSEA. The CDR3 covers 14 residues. CDR3 DNA: TGCAGCGTTGATCTAGCGGGGATTCGGGAGACCCAGTACTTC. Its translation: CSVDLAGIRETQYF.

This rearrangement joins TRBV29-1 to TRBJ1-3, with no clear D. The CDR3 contains 12 residues. Germline-derived CDR1 and CDR2 are SQVTM and ANQGSEA. V was pared by 5 bases and J by 3 bases, with 8 bases between. CDR3 coding DNA: TGCAGCGTTCGAACGTATGGAAACACCATATATTTT. Its protein product is CSVRTYGNTIYF.

V and J are TRBV20-1 and TRBJ1-1, with 7 bases that match TRBD1. The CDR3 loop spans 11 amino acids. The germline gives CDR1 DFQATT, CDR2 SNEGSKA (reference sequence). Trimming cost V 6 bases and J 6 bases; bases outside gene matches: 4. The CDR3 here is CSADGQAEAFF. The DNA for the CDR3 is TGCAGTGCGGACGGACAGGCTGAAGCTTTCTTT.

The chain combines TRBV29-1 with TRBJ2-6; maybe TRBD1 (5 bases). V lost 5 bases and J lost 1, with 9 bases in between. Germline V CDR1 and CDR2: SQVTM, ANQGSEA. The CDR3 runs 14 residues. This chain's CDR3 is CSVNPGSGANVLTF. CDR3 nucleotides: TGCAGCGTTAACCCAGGGTCTGGGGCCAACGTCCTGACTTTC.

This chain joins TRBV2 and TRBJ1-6; D gene uncertain. V lost 8 bases and J lost 13, with 21 bases in between. The germline V gene encodes CDR1 SNHLY and CDR2 FYNNEI. The CDR3 has 14 residues. CDR3 region: CASRARGPMEPLHF. The CDR3 DNA reads as TGTGCCAGCCGAGCCCGGGGTCCGATGGAGCCCCTCCACTTT.